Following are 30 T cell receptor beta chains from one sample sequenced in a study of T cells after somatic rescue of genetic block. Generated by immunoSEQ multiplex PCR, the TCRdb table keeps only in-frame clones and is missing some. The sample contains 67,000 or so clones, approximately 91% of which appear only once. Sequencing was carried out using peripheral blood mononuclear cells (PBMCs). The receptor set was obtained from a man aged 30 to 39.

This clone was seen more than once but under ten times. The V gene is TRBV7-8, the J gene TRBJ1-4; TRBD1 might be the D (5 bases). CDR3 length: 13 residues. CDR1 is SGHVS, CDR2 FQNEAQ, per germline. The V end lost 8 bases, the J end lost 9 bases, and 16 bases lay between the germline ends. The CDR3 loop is CASGARTMQKLFF. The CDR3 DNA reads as TGTGCCAGCGGGGCGAGGACAATGCAAAAACTGTTTTTT.

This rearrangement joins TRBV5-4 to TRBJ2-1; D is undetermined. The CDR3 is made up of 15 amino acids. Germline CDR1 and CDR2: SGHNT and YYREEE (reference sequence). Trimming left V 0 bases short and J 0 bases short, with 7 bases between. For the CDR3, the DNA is TGTGCCAGCAGCTTGGATCGTAGCTCCTACAATGAGCAGTTCTTC. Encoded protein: CASSLDRSSYNEQFF.

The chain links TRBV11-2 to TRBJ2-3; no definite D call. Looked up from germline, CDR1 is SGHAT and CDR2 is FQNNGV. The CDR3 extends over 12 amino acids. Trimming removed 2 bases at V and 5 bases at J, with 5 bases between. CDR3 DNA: TGTGCCAGCAGCTTACTCGGAGATACGCAGTATTTT. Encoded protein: CASSLLGDTQYF. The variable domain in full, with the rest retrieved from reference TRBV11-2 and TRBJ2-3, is EAGVAQSPRYKIIEKRQSVAFWCNPISGHATLYWYQQILGQGPKLLIQFQNNGVVDDSQLPKDRFSAERLKGVDSTLKIQPAKLEDSAVYLCASSLLGDTQYFGPGTRLTVL.

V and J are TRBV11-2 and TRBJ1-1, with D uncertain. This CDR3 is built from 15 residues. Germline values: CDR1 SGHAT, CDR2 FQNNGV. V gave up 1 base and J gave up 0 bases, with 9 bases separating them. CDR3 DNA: TGTGCCAGCAGCTTAGGAGGCCGGATGAACACTGAAGCTTTCTTT. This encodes CASSLGGRMNTEAFF.

The CDR3 DNA is TGCAGCGTTGACGGGACACCTAGCACAGATACGCAGTATTTT. Encoded protein: CSVDGTPSTDTQYF. The rearrangement joins TRBV29-1 to TRBJ2-3, with a weak D call TRBD1 (6 bases). V was trimmed by 3 bases and J by 0 bases, leaving 10 bases between them. The germline CDR1 and CDR2 sequences are SQVTM and ANQGSEA. This CDR3 has 14 amino acids.

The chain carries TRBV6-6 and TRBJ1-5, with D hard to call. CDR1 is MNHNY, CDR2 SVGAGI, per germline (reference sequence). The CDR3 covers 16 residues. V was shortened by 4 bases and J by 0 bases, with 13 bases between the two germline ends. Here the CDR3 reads CASSSSREHSNQPQHF. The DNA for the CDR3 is TGTGCCAGCAGTTCCTCTCGGGAGCATAGCAATCAGCCCCAGCATTTT.

The CDR3 sequence: CASGRDRDTEAFF. In DNA form, the CDR3 reads TGTGCCAGCGGCCGGGACAGGGACACTGAAGCTTTCTTT. This chain joins TRBV6-1 and TRBJ1-1; 9 bases are shared with TRBD1. The CDR3 length is 13 residues. Germline trimming cut 8 bases from V and 3 bases from J; bases unmatched to any gene: 4. Germline lookup yields CDR1 MNHNS and CDR2 SASEGT.

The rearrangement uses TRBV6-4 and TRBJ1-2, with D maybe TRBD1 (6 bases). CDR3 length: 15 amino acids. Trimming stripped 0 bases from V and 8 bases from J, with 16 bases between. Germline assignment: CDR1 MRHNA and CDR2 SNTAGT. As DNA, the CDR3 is TGTGCCAGCAGTGACTCGTTCCGGACAGTTAACGGCTACACCTTC. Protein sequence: CASSDSFRTVNGYTF.

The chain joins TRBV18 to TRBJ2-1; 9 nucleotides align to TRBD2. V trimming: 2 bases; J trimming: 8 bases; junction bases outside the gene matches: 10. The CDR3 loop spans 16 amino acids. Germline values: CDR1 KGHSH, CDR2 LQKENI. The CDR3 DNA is TGTGCCAGCTCACCAAAGGGACTAGCAGTCAACGATGAGCAGTTCTTC. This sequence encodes CASSPKGLAVNDEQFF.

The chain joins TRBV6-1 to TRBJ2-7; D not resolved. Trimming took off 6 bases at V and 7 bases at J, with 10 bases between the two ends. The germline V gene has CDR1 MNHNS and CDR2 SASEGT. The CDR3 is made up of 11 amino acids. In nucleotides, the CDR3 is TGTGCCAGCAGAATCAGGCATGAGCAGTACTTC. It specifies CASRIRHEQYF.

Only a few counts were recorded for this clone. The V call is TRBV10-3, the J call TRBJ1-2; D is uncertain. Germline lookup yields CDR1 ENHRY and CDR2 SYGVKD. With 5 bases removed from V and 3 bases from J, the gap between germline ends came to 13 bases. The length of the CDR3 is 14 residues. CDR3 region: CAISMGFWDYGYTF. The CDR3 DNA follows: TGTGCCATCAGTATGGGGTTTTGGGACTATGGCTACACCTTC.

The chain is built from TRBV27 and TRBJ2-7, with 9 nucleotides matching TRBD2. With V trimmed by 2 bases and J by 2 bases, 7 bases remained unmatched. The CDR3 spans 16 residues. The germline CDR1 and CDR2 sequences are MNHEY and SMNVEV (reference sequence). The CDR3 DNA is TGTGCCAGCAGTTTAACCTGGACTAGCGCTCCCTACGAGCAGTACTTC. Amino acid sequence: CASSLTWTSAPYEQYF.

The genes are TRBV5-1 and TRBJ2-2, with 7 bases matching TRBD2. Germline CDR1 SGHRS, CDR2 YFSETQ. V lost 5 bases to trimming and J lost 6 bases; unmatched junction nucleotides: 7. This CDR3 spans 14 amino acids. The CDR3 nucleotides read TGCGCCAGCAGTTCGACTAGCCCGGCCGGGGAGCTGTTTTTT. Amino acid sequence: CASSSTSPAGELFF.

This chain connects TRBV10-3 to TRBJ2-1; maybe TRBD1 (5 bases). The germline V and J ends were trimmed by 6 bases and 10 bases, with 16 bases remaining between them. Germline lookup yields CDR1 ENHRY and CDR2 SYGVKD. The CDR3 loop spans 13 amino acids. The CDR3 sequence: CAISVETAGEQFF. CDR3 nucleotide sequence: TGTGCCATCAGCGTGGAGACAGCCGGAGAGCAGTTCTTC.

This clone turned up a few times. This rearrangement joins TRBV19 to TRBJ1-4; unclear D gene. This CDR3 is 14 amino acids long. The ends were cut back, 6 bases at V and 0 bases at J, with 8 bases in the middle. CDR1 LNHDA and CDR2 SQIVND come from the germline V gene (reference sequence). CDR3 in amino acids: CASSATATNEKLFF. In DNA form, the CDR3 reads TGTGCCAGTAGCGCGACGGCAACTAATGAAAAACTGTTTTTT.

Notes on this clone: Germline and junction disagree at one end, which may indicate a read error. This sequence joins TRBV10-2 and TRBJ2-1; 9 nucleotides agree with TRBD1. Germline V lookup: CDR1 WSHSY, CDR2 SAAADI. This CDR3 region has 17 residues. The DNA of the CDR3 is TGCGCCAGCAGTGACCTACCGGGACAGGGTAGTTACACTGAGCAGTTCTTC. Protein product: CASSDLPGQGSYTEQFF.

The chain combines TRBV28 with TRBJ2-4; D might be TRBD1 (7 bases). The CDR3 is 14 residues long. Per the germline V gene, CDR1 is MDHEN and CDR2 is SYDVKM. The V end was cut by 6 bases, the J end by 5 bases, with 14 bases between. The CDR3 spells CASRPGGPENIQYF. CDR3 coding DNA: TGTGCCAGCAGACCAGGGGGGCCCGAAAACATTCAGTACTTC.

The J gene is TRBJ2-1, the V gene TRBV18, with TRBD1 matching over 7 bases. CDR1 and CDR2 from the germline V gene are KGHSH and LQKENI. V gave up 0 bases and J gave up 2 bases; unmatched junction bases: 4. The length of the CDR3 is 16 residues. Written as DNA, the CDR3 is TGTGCCAGCTCACCACCGAACAGGGGAACCTACAATGAGCAGTTCTTC. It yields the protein CASSPPNRGTYNEQFF.

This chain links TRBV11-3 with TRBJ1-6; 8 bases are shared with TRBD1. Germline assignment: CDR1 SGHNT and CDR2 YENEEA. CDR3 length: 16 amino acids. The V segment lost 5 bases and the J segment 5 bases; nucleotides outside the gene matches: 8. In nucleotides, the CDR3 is TGTGCCAGCAGCCCGGGACAGGCCTCTCATAATTCACCCCTCCACTTT. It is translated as CASSPGQASHNSPLHF.

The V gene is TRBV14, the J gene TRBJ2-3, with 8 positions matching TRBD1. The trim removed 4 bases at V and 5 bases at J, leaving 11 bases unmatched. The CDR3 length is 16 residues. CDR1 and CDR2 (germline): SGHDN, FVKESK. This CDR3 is CASSPGLGQVEDTQYF. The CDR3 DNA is TGTGCCAGCAGCCCGGGCCTGGGACAGGTGGAAGATACGCAGTATTTT.

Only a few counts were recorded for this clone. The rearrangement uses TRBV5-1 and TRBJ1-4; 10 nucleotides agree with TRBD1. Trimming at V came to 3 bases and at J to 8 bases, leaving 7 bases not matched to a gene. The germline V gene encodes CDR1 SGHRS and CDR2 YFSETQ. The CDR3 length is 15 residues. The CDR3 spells CASSWDRGLGEKLFF. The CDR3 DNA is TGCGCCAGCAGCTGGGACAGGGGCCTAGGGGAAAAACTGTTTTTT.

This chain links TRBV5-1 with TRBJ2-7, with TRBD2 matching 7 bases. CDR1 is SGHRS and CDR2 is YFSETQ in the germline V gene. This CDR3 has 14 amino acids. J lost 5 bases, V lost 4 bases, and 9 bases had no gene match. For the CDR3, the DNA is TGCGCCAGCAGCGCTACCGGGACTACAGACGAGCAGTACTTC. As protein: CASSATGTTDEQYF.

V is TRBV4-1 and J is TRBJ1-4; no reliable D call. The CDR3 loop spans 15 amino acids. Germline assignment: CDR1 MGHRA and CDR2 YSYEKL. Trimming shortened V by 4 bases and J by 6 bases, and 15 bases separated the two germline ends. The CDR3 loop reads CASSPLGLRDEKLFF. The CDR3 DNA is TGCGCCAGCAGCCCCCTCGGGCTAAGGGATGAAAAACTGTTTTTT.

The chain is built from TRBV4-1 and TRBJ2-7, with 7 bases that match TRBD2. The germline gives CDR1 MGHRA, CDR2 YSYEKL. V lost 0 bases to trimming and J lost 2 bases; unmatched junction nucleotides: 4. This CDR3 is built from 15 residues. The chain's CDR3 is CASSQEGGSPYEQYF. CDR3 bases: TGCGCCAGCAGCCAAGAAGGCGGGAGCCCCTACGAGCAGTACTTC.

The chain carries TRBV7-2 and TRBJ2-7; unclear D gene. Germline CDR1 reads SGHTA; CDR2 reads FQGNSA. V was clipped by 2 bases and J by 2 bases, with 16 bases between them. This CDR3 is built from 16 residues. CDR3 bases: TGTGCCAGCAGCTTAAACCCCATACTCGTAACCTACGAGCAGTACTTC. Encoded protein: CASSLNPILVTYEQYF.

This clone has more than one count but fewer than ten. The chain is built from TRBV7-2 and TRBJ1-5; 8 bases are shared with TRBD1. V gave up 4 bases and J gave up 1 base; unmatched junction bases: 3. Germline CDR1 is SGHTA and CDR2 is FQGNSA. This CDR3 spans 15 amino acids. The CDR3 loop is CASSSGQGSNQPQHF. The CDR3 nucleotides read TGTGCCAGCAGCTCTGGACAGGGAAGCAATCAGCCCCAGCATTTT.

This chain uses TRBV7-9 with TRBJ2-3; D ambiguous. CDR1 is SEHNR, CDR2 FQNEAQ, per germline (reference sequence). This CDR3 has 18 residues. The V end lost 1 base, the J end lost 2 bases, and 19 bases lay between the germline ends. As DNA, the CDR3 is TGTGCCAGCAGCTTAGAGGTGCGGACGGTCATCAACACAGATACGCAGTATTTT. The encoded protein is CASSLEVRTVINTDTQYF.

The CDR3 loop reads CASSSSVNVKRGSYGYTF. The CDR3 nucleotides read TGTGCCAGCAGTTCCTCGGTTAATGTTAAGCGGGGGAGCTATGGCTACACCTTC. This sequence joins TRBV28 and TRBJ1-2, with a weak D call TRBD1 (5 bases). CDR3 length: 18 residues. Germline-derived CDR1 and CDR2 are MDHEN and SYDVKM. V was clipped by 4 bases and J by 4 bases, with 25 bases between them.

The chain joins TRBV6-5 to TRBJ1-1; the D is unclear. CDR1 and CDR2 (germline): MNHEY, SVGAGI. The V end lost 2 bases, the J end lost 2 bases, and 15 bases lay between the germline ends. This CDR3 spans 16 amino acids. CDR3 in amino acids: CASSYGRRQSNTEAFF. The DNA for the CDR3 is TGTGCCAGCAGTTACGGCAGGAGACAATCTAACACTGAAGCTTTCTTT.

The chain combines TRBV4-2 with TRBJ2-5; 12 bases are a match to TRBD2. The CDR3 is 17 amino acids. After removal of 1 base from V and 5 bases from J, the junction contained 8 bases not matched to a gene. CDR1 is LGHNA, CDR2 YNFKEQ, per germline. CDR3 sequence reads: CASSQAPSGGAGETQYF. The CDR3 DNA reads TGTGCCAGCAGCCAAGCCCCTAGCGGGGGGGCCGGTGAGACCCAGTACTTC.